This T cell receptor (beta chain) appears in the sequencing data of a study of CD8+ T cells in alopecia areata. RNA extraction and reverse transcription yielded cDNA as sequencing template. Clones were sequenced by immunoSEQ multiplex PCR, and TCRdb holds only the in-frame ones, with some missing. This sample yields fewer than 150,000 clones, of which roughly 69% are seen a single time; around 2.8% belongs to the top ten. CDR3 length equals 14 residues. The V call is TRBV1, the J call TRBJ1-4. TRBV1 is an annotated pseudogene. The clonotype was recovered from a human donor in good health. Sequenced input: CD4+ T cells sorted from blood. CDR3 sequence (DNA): TGCACCAGCAGCCTCTCCGGGGATTGGGAAAAACTGTTTTTT. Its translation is CTSSLSGDWEKLFF.